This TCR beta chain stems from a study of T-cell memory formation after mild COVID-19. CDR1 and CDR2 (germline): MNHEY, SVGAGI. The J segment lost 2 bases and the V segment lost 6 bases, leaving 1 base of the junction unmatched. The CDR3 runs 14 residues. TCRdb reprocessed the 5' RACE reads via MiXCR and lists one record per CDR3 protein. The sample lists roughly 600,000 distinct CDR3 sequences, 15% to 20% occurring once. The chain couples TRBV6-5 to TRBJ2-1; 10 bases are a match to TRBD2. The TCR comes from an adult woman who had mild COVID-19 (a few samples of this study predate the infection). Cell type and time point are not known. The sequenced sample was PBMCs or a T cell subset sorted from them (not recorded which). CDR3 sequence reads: CASRGTSAYNEQFF. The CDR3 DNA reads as TGTGCCAGCAGGGGGACTAGCGCCTACAATGAGCAGTTCTTC.